Listed here is a single T cell receptor (beta chain). Which antigen it targets is not known. The sample holds no much larger clone one base away, and base qualities are not on file. The sample originates from a study of cytomegalovirus exposure and HLA in healthy donors listed by TCRdb under 2017. A note on the overall study: An earlier analysis of a few hundred of the donors reported about 280 Gb of sequence data and roughly 120 million unique TCR beta sequences obtained from roughly 180 million T cells. Roughly 300 gigabases of sequencing data and 70 million to 100 million unique TCR sequences made up an early release that covered some 640 HLA-typed donors. Of the roughly 400 genotyped donors, approximately 80% fell in the genetic ancestry cluster associated with self-reported Caucasian donors. The study was designed to test whether signatures of past pathogen exposure could be identified by cataloging public T cell receptors. The study profiled the T cell repertoires of under 850 subjects by immunosequencing and related them to cytomegalovirus serostatus. In addition to the first cohort of several hundred subjects, a separate validation cohort of approximately 110 different subjects was used. High-throughput TCR immunosequencing, statistical association of individual TCRs with disease status, and machine learning were combined to predict cytomegalovirus infection status. In a later analysis, previously published TCR beta repertoires from 666 donors were re-analyzed and high-resolution HLA genotyping was added so that TCR occurrence patterns could be studied. Rather than drawing on any new phenotypic data, the later analysis identified candidate immune exposures from TCR beta sequences and the way those sequences occurred across donors. In an earlier analysis of roughly 600 of the donors, high-throughput TCR beta sequencing was used to judge whether each TCR beta V gene segment behaved as functional or pseudogenic. Donor age, sex, ethnicity and CMV serostatus were compiled alongside the repertoire data. A later genetic analysis used genome-wide SNP genotypes for about three fifths of the 666 donors, treating that subset as a discovery cohort. All discovery cohort repertoires had been generated on a single sequencing platform. Class I and class II HLA loci were covered by the typing at four-digit resolution. The number of typed donors differed by locus: 629-630 for A, B, C, DRB1 and DQB1; approximately 520 for DQA1; approximately 600 for DPA1; and 400 to 480 for DPB1. A few DR-DQ haplotypes were handled as single units for association and clustering because linkage in the cohort was strong. Across approximately 400 genotyped donors of the cohort, an average of about 250,000 unique TCR beta nucleotide sequences per donor were sequenced, and about a sixth of those sequences were non-productive. Here is what the overall study found, with its caveats: For the cohort, immune exposure information was limited to CMV serostatus. When HLA alleles, especially DR and DQ, strongly co-occurred, TCR associations were difficult to assign to individual alleles. The presence/absence analyses assumed that sequencing depth was roughly uniform across donors, and that assumption may not be true. The authors suggested that the approach could potentially be extended to other disease states and immunological phenotypes. A cluster of highly shared sequence variants was judged likely to represent a technical artifact of the sequencing pipeline. The study listed 164 TCR beta chains as associated with cytomegalovirus. A later analysis found that TCR association rates varied across HLA loci, with DRB1 alleles showing the most associated TCRs and HLA-C alleles the fewest. In a later analysis, HLA-associated TCR beta chains showed more clonal expansion and lower generation probabilities than non-associated chains that were equally common. Because some donors lacked HLA typing at each locus, the association tests relied only on the typed subset. Broadly in line with IMGT annotations, most TCR beta V segments showed up in productive rearrangements about 87% or about 30% of the time in an earlier analysis of several hundred of the donors. At a false discovery rate of 0.05, a later analysis linked roughly 17,000 TCR beta sequences to specific HLA alleles. The classifier was reported to diagnose cytomegalovirus status with high specificity and sensitivity in both the original and validation cohorts. Linkage disequilibrium might explain the correlated functional status among segregating V segments, but an unknown experimental factor could not be ruled out. According to a later analysis, most CMV-associated TCR beta chains appeared to be HLA-restricted, and the HLA associations seemed to be driven largely by CMV exposure. Because counts were too low, around 18 rarely observed V segments, including chromosome 9 orphons, were left out of the earlier analysis of several hundred of the donors. Across donors, most TCR sequences were observed very rarely, whereas some public TCRs were present in many individuals. In vitro tests confirmed that three of the cytomegalovirus-associated TCR beta chains recognize cytomegalovirus antigens. In a later analysis, several top co-occurrence clusters were reported to appear linked to parvovirus B19, influenza, CMV and Epstein-Barr virus. Some IMGT-functional V segments, including TRBV6-2 and TRBV6-3, could not be distinguished by the 87-base-pair reads and were therefore excluded. V-gene and J-gene trimming of TCR beta chains was associated with a missense DCLRE1C variant in a later genetic analysis, and the association was replicated in an independent cohort. Only TCR beta chains were sequenced in this cohort, and the absence of alpha or paired-chain data limited detectable features. Compared with the roughly 600-donor mean, donors in an Asian-associated ancestry cluster had fewer N-insertions in productive TCRs, according to a later genetic analysis. A further reported finding was that TCR beta sequences accurately predicted the HLA-A and HLA-B alleles for most subjects in the first cohort.

Receptor libraries were prepared by the immunoSEQ multiplex PCR assay. For the multiplex PCR, a mixture combining 60 forward primers for TCR Vbeta segments and 13 reverse primers for TCR Jbeta segments was used. The CDR3 region of rearranged TCR beta genes was amplified from genomic DNA with a multiplex PCR assay. The Illumina HiSeq System was used to sequence the amplified TCR beta libraries as 87-base-pair reads. Per the original workflow: A later analysis counted 75 million to 100 million unique TCR beta chains across the 550 to 750 repertoires, and 9 million to 14 million of these chains were shared by at least two donors. Raw reads were error-corrected and collapsed into unique sequences with a nearest-neighbor algorithm that merged closely related sequences to remove PCR and sequencing errors. To assign V, D and J gene segments, CDR3 sequences were aligned to IMGT reference sequences. For a sequence to be retained, a match of at least six nucleotides to both a V gene segment and a J gene segment was required. A rearrangement counted as productive if the CDR3 had no stop codons and remained in frame with V and J, and every other rearrangement counted as non-productive. Following IMGT convention, CDR3 was defined as the stretch from the second conserved V-encoded cysteine to the conserved J-encoded phenylalanine. Sequences without an unambiguous match to a single V gene segment were excluded from the earlier analysis of 500 to 700 of the donors. In an earlier analysis of a few hundred of the donors, V segments were called functional above 56.7% productive rearrangements and were called segregating when the between-donor standard deviation exceeded 5%. A statistical classification framework was built to diagnose cytomegalovirus status from the catalog of TCR beta chain sequences. In a later analysis, TCR nucleotide sequences were compared against IMGT/GENE-DB human TR gene sequences so that V and J genes could be assigned. A later analysis assigned CDR3 sequences and most-parsimonious VDJ recombination scenarios with the TCRdist pipeline. A later analysis defined each TCR beta chain by its CDR3 amino acid sequence plus V-gene family, and excluded reads lacking a unique V-gene family. To address suspected cross-contamination and a sequencing artifact, a later analysis removed some 620 highly shared, low-generation-probability nucleotide sequences. In a later analysis, a clonal expansion index was calculated for each public chain from normalized within-repertoire ranks of inferred template counts. In a later analysis, generation probabilities were computed using a VDJ recombination model fitted to out-of-frame rearrangements, and the results were checked against IGoR. In a later analysis, TCR-TCR, TCR-HLA and TCR-CMV co-occurrence was scored with hypergeometric tests, and a repertoire-size bias correction was applied to TCR pairs. In a later analysis, false discovery rates were estimated by permuting HLA or CMV assignments 20 times. In a later analysis, co-occurring TCRs were grouped using DBSCAN, and TCRdist sequence similarity was added for clustering within HLA-allele-positive subsets. For co-occurrence clustering, repertoires with fewer than 30,000 or more than 120,000 public chains were excluded, along with five or six repertoires with anomalous nucleotide sharing. Here the immuneACCESS table is served through TCRdb, limited to in-frame sequences with V and J called. Missing clones are a known gap in these copies; in checked studies unresolved V genes cover under half, and the rest lacks a known reason. The D gene and trimming were derived from the DNA, and the V and J assignments and clone size from that table. The sample records about 50,000 clones, 60% to 80% of which are singletons. The ten biggest clones cover about 3% of the sample.

The germline V gene (reference sequence) gives CDR1 as SEHNR and CDR2 as FQNEAQ. The CDR3 runs 16 amino acids, cysteine and phenylalanine included. Just CDR3 DNA is preserved here, 48 bases in frame from base 1. V has 4 bases trimmed and J has 0 bases trimmed; junction bases matching no gene number 3. In total, 600 or so healthy bone marrow donors made up the cohort. All cohort members were sampled while nominally healthy, although unrecorded immune exposures were likely present. The donor was CMV seropositive and was included in the group of approximately 310 seropositive cohort members. A peripheral blood sample was collected from each donor, and TCR beta sequencing was performed on peripheral blood mononuclear cells. The Qiagen DNeasy Blood Extraction Kit was used to extract genomic DNA from the blood cell samples.

The rearranged segments are TRBV7-9 and TRBJ2-4; 10 middle bases align to TRBD1. Source material: PBMCs. The TCR comes from a woman aged 40 to 50 in good health and CMV-seropositive. The DNA reads TGTGCCAGCAGCTGGGGGACAGGGGAAGCCAAAAACATTCAGTACTTC. Its translation reads: CASSWGTGEAKNIQYF.